Shown below are 17 T cell receptor beta chains from a single sample sequenced in a study of vaccination and CD4 T cells after COVID-19. Treatment reported: roughly ten-day PBMC culture with coronavirus spike peptide pools or control peptides (ViraFEST assay). These receptors have no identified antigens. Cultured CD4+ T cell DNA underwent sequencing with the Oncomine TCR Beta short-read assay. TCRdb analysed the PCR reads with MiXCR anew, one entry per CDR3 protein. Among around 10,000 distinct CDR3 sequences, roughly 57% were seen once, and the ten largest hold about 24%. The sequenced material came from CD4+ T cells from blood, cultured in vitro. The source is a human donor who had recovered from COVID-19.

The CDR3 protein is CASERGTSGKGEQFF. The CDR3 nucleotides read TGTGCCAGCGAACGGGGCACTAGCGGGAAAGGTGAGCAGTTCTTC. The chain has TRBV12-3 or TRBV12-4 and TRBJ2-1; 10 bases line up with TRBD2. The junction had 13 bases not matched to a gene; V was cut back by 8 bases and J by 9 bases. The CDR3 has 15 residues.

The chain has TRBV9 and TRBJ1-2, with D possibly matching TRBD1 (6 bases). The CDR3 is 14 amino acids. CDR1 SGDLS and CDR2 YYNGEE come from the germline V gene. The V end lost 0 bases, the J end lost 5 bases, and 11 bases lay between the germline ends. CDR3 amino acids: CASSVGDKKYGYTF. DNA of the CDR3: TGTGCCAGCAGCGTAGGGGACAAAAAATATGGCTACACCTTC.

This clonotype was detected only a few times. The chain is built from TRBV20-1 and TRBJ1-5; D perhaps matches TRBD1 (6 bases). The CDR3 is 15 residues long. Germline assignment: CDR1 DFQATT and CDR2 SNEGSKA (reference sequence). The V end was cut by 2 bases, the J end by 5 bases, with 16 bases between. The CDR3 region is CSARLFQGIDQPQHF. CDR3 nucleotide sequence: TGCAGTGCTAGATTGTTCCAGGGGATCGATCAGCCCCAGCATTTT.

V is TRBV20-1 and J is TRBJ2-2, with D possibly TRBD1 on 5 matching bases. V lost 0 bases and J lost 0, with 11 bases in between. The CDR3 runs to 16 residues. Germline V gene lookup returns CDR1 DFQATT and CDR2 SNEGSKA (reference sequence). This CDR3 is CSARDFREANTGELFF. DNA for the CDR3: TGCAGTGCTAGAGATTTCAGGGAAGCGAACACCGGGGAGCTGTTTTTT.

The chain is built from TRBV6-4 and TRBJ1-2; D is perhaps TRBD1 (6 bases). CDR3 length: 16 residues. The germline V and J ends were trimmed by 3 bases and 4 bases, with 18 bases remaining between them. CDR1 is MRHNA and CDR2 is SNTAGT in the germline V gene. CDR3 in DNA: TGTGCCAGCAGTGAAACGTGGGCCAGGGGTACCTATGGCTACACCTTC. Translating it yields CASSETWARGTYGYTF.

The gene calls are TRBV7-2 and TRBJ1-6; perhaps TRBD1 as D (5 bases). CDR3 length: 15 residues. V was shortened by 5 bases and J by 8 bases, with 16 bases between the two germline ends. Per germline, CDR1 SGHTA and CDR2 FQGNSA. The CDR3 sequence is CASSLGGGGHSPLHF. The CDR3 DNA follows: TGTGCCAGCAGCCTGGGGGGTGGAGGGCATTCACCCCTCCACTTT.

V is TRBV19 and J is TRBJ1-5, with a tentative D call TRBD1 (5 bases). This CDR3 contains 15 residues. Germline lookup yields CDR1 LNHDA and CDR2 SQIVND (reference sequence). Trimming removed 1 base from V and 6 bases from J, with 13 bases in between. As DNA, the CDR3 is TGTGCCAGTAGTATAGGCGCCAGGGTAGGTCAGCCCCAGCATTTT. This translates into CASSIGARVGQPQHF.

The gene calls are TRBV7-3 and TRBJ2-1; perhaps TRBD2 as D (5 bases). CDR3 length equals 16 residues. Germline CDR1 reads SGHTA; CDR2 reads FQGTGA. Trimming took off 5 bases at V and 2 bases at J, with 16 bases between the two ends. The CDR3 sequence is CASSRDAGGTYNEQFF. Written as DNA, the CDR3 is TGTGCCAGCAGCCGCGACGCGGGCGGAACCTACAATGAGCAGTTCTTC.

The gene calls are TRBV12-3 or TRBV12-4 and TRBJ2-5; a weak D match, TRBD1 (5 bases). The CDR3 sequence is 14 residues long. V was shortened by 3 bases and J by 4 bases, with 12 bases between the two germline ends. CDR3 in DNA: TGTGCCAGCAGTTTCCCCAGCAGGGTAGAGACCCAGTACTTC. It encodes CASSFPSRVETQYF.

V gene TRBV20-1 combines with J gene TRBJ2-5; TRBD2 aligns across 7 bases. CDR1 and CDR2 from the germline V gene are DFQATT and SNEGSKA (reference sequence). V lost 6 bases, J lost 2 bases, and 6 bases stayed unmatched. The CDR3 is 13 amino acids. CDR3: CSARTRPQETQYF. The CDR3, as DNA: TGCAGTGCCCGGACTAGACCACAAGAGACCCAGTACTTC.

V is TRBV7-9 and J is TRBJ2-7; unclear D gene. This CDR3 region has 14 residues. V shed 4 bases and J shed 2 bases, with 12 bases lying between them. Germline V gene data show CDR1 as SEHNR and CDR2 as FQNEAQ (reference sequence). Here the CDR3 reads CASSSGSYPYEQYF. CDR3 DNA: TGTGCCAGCAGCTCCGGTAGCTACCCCTACGAGCAGTACTTC.

This clonotype was found a few times. The chain combines TRBV15 with TRBJ2-3; 11 bases are a match to TRBD2. V lost 4 bases, J lost 4 bases, and 4 bases stayed unmatched. The CDR3 has 15 amino acids. CDR1 is LNHNV, CDR2 YYDKDF, per germline (reference sequence). This CDR3 is CATSTGLADSDTQYF. The CDR3 region has the DNA TGTGCCACCAGCACGGGACTAGCGGACTCAGATACGCAGTATTTT. Full variable domain (remainder filled in from reference TRBV15 and TRBJ2-3): DAMVIQNPRYQVTQFGKPVTLSCSQTLNHNVMYWYQQKSSQAPKLLFHYYDKDFNNEADTPDNFQSRRPNTSFCFLDIRSPGLGDTAMYLCATSTGLADSDTQYFGPGTRLTVL.

This clonotype was picked up a small number of times. The chain uses TRBV7-9 and TRBJ2-5; the D gene is possibly TRBD2 (5 bases). The length of the CDR3 is 15 residues. V was shortened by 1 base and J by 5 bases, with 14 bases between the two germline ends. The germline V gene encodes CDR1 SEHNR and CDR2 FQNEAQ (reference sequence). CDR3 region: CASSLGVWTLETQYF. CDR3 nucleotides: TGTGCCAGCAGCTTAGGGGTGTGGACTCTTGAGACCCAGTACTTC.

This clonotype appeared once. The rearrangement joins TRBV7-2 to TRBJ2-3; D remains ambiguous. Germline V CDR1 and CDR2: SGHTA, FQGNSA. The V end lost 3 bases, the J end lost 6 bases, and 7 bases lay between the germline ends. The CDR3 is made up of 12 amino acids. The CDR3 reads CASSFGPDTQYF. Here the CDR3 DNA reads TGTGCCAGCAGCTTTGGGCCGGATACGCAGTATTTT.

V is TRBV7-9 and J is TRBJ1-3; D possibly corresponds to TRBD1 (5 bases). There are 13 residues in the CDR3. Germline CDR1 and CDR2: SEHNR and FQNEAQ (reference sequence). V lost 8 bases and J lost 4, with 12 bases in between. The CDR3 DNA follows: TGTGCCAGCGGCTGGGGCCGGGGAAACACCATATATTTT. Its protein product is CASGWGRGNTIYF.

The J gene is TRBJ2-3, the V gene TRBV2; TRBD2 aligns across 7 bases. This CDR3 has 15 amino acids. V lost 8 bases, J lost 2 bases, and 10 bases stayed unmatched. CDR1 is SNHLY, CDR2 FYNNEI, per germline. This CDR3 reads CASRRGRGNTDTQYF. CDR3 DNA sequence: TGTGCCAGCCGTCGAGGGAGGGGTAACACAGATACGCAGTATTTT.

A few counts support this clonotype. The DNA of the CDR3 is TGCAGTGCTAGTCACCAATCCGGGAACATTCGCACAGATACGCAGTATTTT. It specifies CSASHQSGNIRTDTQYF. V and J are TRBV20-1 and TRBJ2-3, with D possibly being TRBD2 (5 bases). The length of the CDR3 is 17 residues. The germline V and J ends were trimmed by 3 bases and 1 base, with 20 bases remaining between them. In germline, CDR1 is DFQATT, CDR2 SNEGSKA (reference sequence).